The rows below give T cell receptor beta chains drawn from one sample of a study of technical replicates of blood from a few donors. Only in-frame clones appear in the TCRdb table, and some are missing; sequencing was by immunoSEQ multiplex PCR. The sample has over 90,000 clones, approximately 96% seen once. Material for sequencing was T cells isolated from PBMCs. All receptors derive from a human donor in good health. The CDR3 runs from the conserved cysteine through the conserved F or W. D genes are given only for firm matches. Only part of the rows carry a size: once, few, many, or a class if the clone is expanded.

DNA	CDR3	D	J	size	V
TGTGCCAGCAGCCGGGGAGGCGGGGAGCTGTTTTTT	CASSRGGGELFF	-	TRBJ2-2	-	TRBV13
TGTGCCAGCAGCTTGGGGGACTCTGAAGCTTTCTTT	CASSLGDSEAFF	-	TRBJ1-1	-	TRBV5-6
TGCGCCAGCAGCTTGGATCAGATGGGGAGGAGCTCCTACAATGAGCAGTTCTTC	CASSLDQMGRSSYNEQFF	-	TRBJ2-1	-	TRBV5-1
TGCGCCAGCAGTGAGTCGAAGGGGGACAGGGGGCAAAATACGCAGTATTTT	CASSESKGDRGQNTQYF	TRBD1	TRBJ2-3	-	TRBV10-1
TGTGCCAGCAGCTCCCGGGACAGGCTACAAGAGACCCAGTACTTC	CASSSRDRLQETQYF	TRBD1	TRBJ2-5	-	TRBV7-8
TGTGCCAGTAGCGTACAACAGGGAAACAATCAGCCCCAGCATTTT	CASSVQQGNNQPQHF	-	TRBJ1-5	-	TRBV19
TGTGCCAGCAGTTCCGGGACTAGCGGGAGGGCGGCGCCCAATGAGCAGTTCTTC	CASSSGTSGRAAPNEQFF	TRBD2	TRBJ2-1	-	TRBV27
TGTGCCAGTAGTATAGATAGTGTGTTCACTGGGGCCAACGTCCTGACTTTC	CASSIDSVFTGANVLTF	-	TRBJ2-6	once	TRBV19
TGTGCCAGCAGCTTGCCGGGACAGGGACTAGGGACCCAGTACTTC	CASSLPGQGLGTQYF	-	TRBJ2-5	-	TRBV7-8
TGTGCCTGGAGTGTAGGAAATAGCAGAGGGGAGACCCAGTACTTC	CAWSVGNSRGETQYF	-	TRBJ2-5	-	TRBV30
TGCAGCGTTGAAGAGGTCTCGGGTGAAAAACTGTTTTTT	CSVEEVSGEKLFF	-	TRBJ1-4	-	TRBV29-1
TGTGCCAGCAGCAAAAAGGACAGGGTCTCTGGGGCCAACGTCCTGACTTTC	CASSKKDRVSGANVLTF	-	TRBJ2-6	-	TRBV21-1
TGCGCCAGCAGCTTGGAGGGCGGGCACTACGAGCAGTACTTC	CASSLEGGHYEQYF	-	TRBJ2-7	-	TRBV5-1
TGTGCCAGCAGCGTAGGAAGGGGTGGGGCGAGTTGGACTGAAGCTTTCTTT	CASSVGRGGASWTEAFF	-	TRBJ1-1	-	TRBV9
TGCAGCGTTGAAGATCCAGACAGGACAGCTAACTATGGCTACACCTTC	CSVEDPDRTANYGYTF	-	TRBJ1-2	-	TRBV29-1
TGCGCCAGCAGCGTTGACAGCTCTGGGGCCAACGTCCTGACTTTC	CASSVDSSGANVLTF	-	TRBJ2-6	few	TRBV5-1
TGTGCCAGCAGCCCAAGTCGGGGGTATGGCTACACCTTC	CASSPSRGYGYTF	-	TRBJ1-2	-	TRBV7-9
TGTGCCAGCCAAACCTTAGCGGGGTACACCGGGGAGCTGTTTTTT	CASQTLAGYTGELFF	TRBD2	TRBJ2-2	-	TRBV19
TGTGCCAGCAGTCGGACAGGGTTTGGGGCCAACGTCCTGACTTTC	CASSRTGFGANVLTF	TRBD1	TRBJ2-6	-	TRBV6-5
TGTGCCAGCAGAAATCTAGCGGTATCGGGGGATACGCAGTATTTT	CASRNLAVSGDTQYF	TRBD2	TRBJ2-3	-	TRBV28
TGTGCCAGCAGCGTAGCTCTTCGACAGTATGAGCAGTTCTTC	CASSVALRQYEQFF	-	TRBJ2-1	-	TRBV9
TGCAGCGTCCTATCCGGGACAGTGAACACTGAAGCTTTCTTT	CSVLSGTVNTEAFF	TRBD1	TRBJ1-1	-	TRBV29-1
TGTGCCAGCAGTCGGGTGGACAATCAGCCCCAGCATTTT	CASSRVDNQPQHF	-	TRBJ1-5	-	TRBV28
TGTGCCAGCAGTGGTTACACCGGGACAGGGATAGCAAACACCATATATTTT	CASSGYTGTGIANTIYF	TRBD1	TRBJ1-3	-	TRBV6-1
TGTGCCAGCAGCTTAGAAACTCTACTTCGGGATTTCTTT	CASSLETLLRDFF	-	TRBJ1-1	-	TRBV7-9
TGTGCCTGGAGTATAAGGGGTATCAATGAGCAGTTCTTC	CAWSIRGINEQFF	-	TRBJ2-1	-	TRBV30
TGTGCCAGCAGCTCGACAGGGGGTCACTATGGCTACACCTTC	CASSSTGGHYGYTF	TRBD1	TRBJ1-2	-	TRBV7-3
TGTGCCAGCAGCTTGGAGGGACTAAACACCGGGGAGCTGTTTTTT	CASSLEGLNTGELFF	TRBD2	TRBJ2-2	-	TRBV5-4
TGTGCTAGTGGTTCACGGGGGGAGGGCACCGGGGAGCTGTTTTTT	CASGSRGEGTGELFF	TRBD2	TRBJ2-2	-	TRBV12-5
TGTGCCAGCAGACAGGGTGAGAAGACCCAGTACTTC	CASRQGEKTQYF	-	TRBJ2-5	-	TRBV7-2
TGTGCCAGCAGTTTACAGGGGGGAACTGAAGCTTTCTTT	CASSLQGGTEAFF	TRBD1	TRBJ1-1	-	TRBV27
TGCGCCAGCAGCCCGGGACATACCACAGATACGCAGTATTTT	CASSPGHTTDTQYF	-	TRBJ2-3	once	TRBV10-1
TGCACCAGCAGCCAAGCCACGACAGAGACAGGGGTAGGCACAGATACGCAGTATTTT	CTSSQATTETGVGTDTQYF	-	TRBJ2-3	-	TRBV1
TGTGCCATCAGTGGATCCCTTGGGGGTGCGGGAGTAGGAGAGACCCAGTACTTC	CAISGSLGGAGVGETQYF	TRBD2	TRBJ2-5	-	TRBV10-3
TGTGCCAGCTCACCATCTTTACAGAACTATGGCTACACCTTC	CASSPSLQNYGYTF	-	TRBJ1-2	-	TRBV18
TGTGCCAGCAGCCAAGATCTTGCGACAGACTATGGCTACACCTTC	CASSQDLATDYGYTF	-	TRBJ1-2	-	TRBV4-2
TGTGCCAGCAGCCCCCTAGTCAACTATGGCTACACCTTC	CASSPLVNYGYTF	-	TRBJ1-2	-	TRBV7-9
TGTGCCAGCAGTTGGACAGGGGGGAGTGAAAAACTGTTTTTT	CASSWTGGSEKLFF	TRBD1	TRBJ1-4	-	TRBV6-1
TGTGCCAGCAGCTTAGGAGGGTCTGGAAACACCATATATTTT	CASSLGGSGNTIYF	-	TRBJ1-3	-	TRBV11-3
TGTGCCAGCAGCTTTTCAGATCAGAACACTGAAGCTTTCTTT	CASSFSDQNTEAFF	-	TRBJ1-1	-	TRBV5-5
TGTGCCAGCAGCTTAGGGGGCTGGGGTAATCAGCCCCAGCATTTT	CASSLGGWGNQPQHF	-	TRBJ1-5	-	TRBV11-2
TGTGCCAGCAGCTGGGACAGGAACACCGGGGAGCTGTTTTTT	CASSWDRNTGELFF	TRBD1	TRBJ2-2	-	TRBV5-4
TGTGCCAGCAGCTCGGGACTAGCATTGCAGTACTTC	CASSSGLALQYF	TRBD2	TRBJ2-7	once	TRBV7-2
TGTGCCAGCTCACCGTCAGGGAATGGCTACACCTTC	CASSPSGNGYTF	-	TRBJ1-2	-	TRBV18
TGTGCCAGCAGCGTACAGGGGGCGGGCACTGAAGCTTTCTTT	CASSVQGAGTEAFF	TRBD1	TRBJ1-1	once	TRBV9
TGTGCCAGCAGCTTACGGGGGGACCAAGAGACCCAGTACTTC	CASSLRGDQETQYF	TRBD2	TRBJ2-5	-	TRBV11-2
TGTGCCAGCAGCCCATTCGAACAGGCCAACAATGAGCAGTTCTTC	CASSPFEQANNEQFF	-	TRBJ2-1	once	TRBV7-6
TGTGCCAGCTTCGCGGGGCCCCTGGGCTCCGAGCAGTACTTC	CASFAGPLGSEQYF	-	TRBJ2-7	-	TRBV18
TGTGCCAGCAGCCCCGTAGGAGGACCTAATGAGCAGTTCTTC	CASSPVGGPNEQFF	-	TRBJ2-1	-	TRBV7-3
TGTGCCTGGAGCCGGGACAGGGGCGAAAAACTGTTTTTT	CAWSRDRGEKLFF	TRBD1	TRBJ1-4	-	TRBV30
TGTGCCAGCAGTGATGGCGGTTCCTACAATGAGCAGTTCTTC	CASSDGGSYNEQFF	-	TRBJ2-1	-	TRBV25-1
TGTGCCAGCAGCTTGGAGGGGATCTATCTCTATGGCTACACCTTC	CASSLEGIYLYGYTF	-	TRBJ1-2	-	TRBV5-4
TGTGCCAGCAGCGTAGATGGACAGTTGGCCCAGTACTTC	CASSVDGQLAQYF	-	TRBJ2-5	-	TRBV9